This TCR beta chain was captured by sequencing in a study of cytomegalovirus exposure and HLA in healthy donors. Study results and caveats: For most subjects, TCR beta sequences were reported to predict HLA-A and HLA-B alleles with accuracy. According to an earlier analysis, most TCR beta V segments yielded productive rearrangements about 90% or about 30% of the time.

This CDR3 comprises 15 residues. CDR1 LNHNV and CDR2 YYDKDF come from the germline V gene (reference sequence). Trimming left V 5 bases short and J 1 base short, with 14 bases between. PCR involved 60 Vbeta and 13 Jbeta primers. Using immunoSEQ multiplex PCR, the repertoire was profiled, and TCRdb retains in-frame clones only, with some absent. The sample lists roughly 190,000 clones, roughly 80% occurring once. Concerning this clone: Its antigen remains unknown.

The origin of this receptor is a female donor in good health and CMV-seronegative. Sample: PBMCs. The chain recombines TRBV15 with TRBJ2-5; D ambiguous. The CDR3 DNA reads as TGTGCCACCAGCTTACTTTCAGGTCTCCAAGAGACCCAGTACTTC. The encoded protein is CATSLLSGLQETQYF.